This T cell receptor (beta chain) was recovered during a study of cytomegalovirus exposure and HLA in healthy donors. General observations from the study: Later analysis identified a missense DCLRE1C variant that was linked to TCR beta V- and J-gene trimming. Follow-up analysis seemed to connect common viral pathogens with several of the most significant clusters identified. TCR beta sequences reportedly predicted most subjects' HLA-A and HLA-B alleles accurately. Being indistinguishable, some V segments were excluded, TRBV6-2 and TRBV6-3 among them.

The CDR3 length is 12 residues. CDR1 and CDR2 from the germline V gene are SGHTS and YDEGEE. Trimming took off 4 bases at V and 5 bases at J, with 9 bases between the two ends. The PCR ran on 60 Vbeta and 13 Jbeta primers. Sequencing used immunoSEQ multiplex PCR; TCRdb keeps in-frame clones, though not all of them. This repertoire shows approximately 190,000 clones, 82% found once; its top ten account for roughly 0.75%. A word on this clone: Its antigen is unknown.

Material: PBMCs. This rearrangement joins TRBV5-8 to TRBJ1-2; D not certain. The origin of this receptor is a woman aged 18-30 years in good health and CMV-seronegative. This chain's CDR3 is CASSPRIYGYTF. The CDR3 region has the DNA TGTGCCAGCAGCCCGCGAATATATGGCTACACCTTC.